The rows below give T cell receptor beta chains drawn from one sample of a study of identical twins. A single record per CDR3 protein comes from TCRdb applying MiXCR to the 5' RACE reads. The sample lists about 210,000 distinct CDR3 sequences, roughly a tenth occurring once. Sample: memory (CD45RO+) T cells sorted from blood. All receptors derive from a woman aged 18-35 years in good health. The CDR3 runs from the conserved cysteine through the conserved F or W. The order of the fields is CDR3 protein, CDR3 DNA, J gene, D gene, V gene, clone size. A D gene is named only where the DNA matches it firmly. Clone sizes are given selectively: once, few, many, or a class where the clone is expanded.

CASSFQGVGNTEAFF,TGCGCCAGCAGCTTCCAGGGGGTAGGGAACACTGAAGCTTTCTTT,TRBJ1-1,TRBD1,TRBV5-1,.
CASGRGDRLAKNIQYF,TGTGCCAGCGGGCGGGGCGACCGGTTAGCCAAAAACATTCAGTACTTC,TRBJ2-4,.,TRBV7-9,few
CASQRGSEHCEAFF,TGTGCCAGCCAGAGGGGTAGCGAACACTGTGAAGCTTTCTTT,TRBJ1-1,.,TRBV6-8,.
CASSPGQGNRAFF,TGTGCCAGCAGCCCCGGACAGGGGAACCGAGCTTTCTTT,TRBJ1-1,TRBD1,TRBV7-9,few
CSAQEGTSGLDTQYF,TGCAGTGCTCAAGAGGGGACTAGCGGGTTAGATACGCAGTATTTT,TRBJ2-3,TRBD2,TRBV20-1,.
CSATSGGVDTQYF,TGCAGTGCTACTAGCGGGGGCGTAGATACGCAGTATTTT,TRBJ2-3,TRBD2,TRBV20-1,few
CASSGGDHSGNTIYF,TGTGCCAGCAGCGGCGGGGACCACTCTGGAAACACCATATATTTT,TRBJ1-3,.,TRBV6-1,many
CASSFSGTEETQYF,TGCGCCAGCAGCTTTTCCGGGACAGAAGAGACCCAGTACTTC,TRBJ2-5,TRBD1,TRBV5-1,many
CASSLDADTQYF,TGTGCCAGCAGCTTAGATGCAGATACGCAGTATTTT,TRBJ2-3,.,TRBV7-9,few
CASSVGSPYEQYF,TGTGCCAGCAGCGTAGGTTCTCCCTACGAGCAGTACTTC,TRBJ2-7,.,TRBV9,.
CATARGGGPYEQYF,TGTGCGACAGCACGGGGGGGAGGTCCCTACGAGCAGTACTTC,TRBJ2-7,TRBD2,TRBV6-1,few
CASRTGSGNCYEQYF,TGTGCCAGCAGGACGGGATCGGGGAACTGCTACGAGCAGTACTTC,TRBJ2-7,.,TRBV6-4,few
CASSEALQGQGASRGQPQHF,TGTGCCAGCAGTGAAGCGCTTCAGGGGCAGGGGGCAAGTCGGGGTCAGCCCCAGCATTTT,TRBJ1-5,TRBD1,TRBV6-1,few
CASSLVTETEAFF,TGTGCCAGCAGCTTGGTAACGGAAACTGAAGCTTTCTTT,TRBJ1-1,.,TRBV5-8,many
CASRVDRATYEQYF,TGTGCCAGCAGGGTGGACAGGGCCACCTACGAGCAGTACTTC,TRBJ2-7,TRBD1,TRBV6-1,few
CASSPGLYRAYEQYF,TGTGCCAGCAGCCCCGGACTGTACCGGGCCTACGAGCAGTACTTC,TRBJ2-7,.,TRBV11-3,.
CASSLGQDYGYTF,TGTGCCAGCAGCTTAGGTCAGGACTATGGCTACACCTTC,TRBJ1-2,.,TRBV7-2,many
CAWRFRWGPQYF,TGTGCCTGGAGGTTTAGGTGGGGACCCCAGTACTTC,TRBJ2-4,.,TRBV30,.
CASSLYSQGNTQYF,TGTGCCAGCAGTTTATACAGCCAGGGAAATACGCAGTATTTT,TRBJ2-3,.,TRBV28,.
CTSSHKQGCEQFF,TGCACCAGCAGCCATAAACAGGGGTGTGAGCAGTTCTTC,TRBJ2-1,.,TRBV1,.
CSAGGTGKNEQFF,TGCAGTGCTGGCGGGACAGGGAAAAATGAGCAGTTCTTC,TRBJ2-1,TRBD1,TRBV20-1,few
CSARDQTSGWDTEAFF,TGCAGTGCTAGAGATCAAACATCAGGGTGGGACACTGAAGCTTTCTTT,TRBJ1-1,.,TRBV20-1,few
CASSQDRGEVYNEQFF,TGTGCCAGCAGCCAAGACAGGGGGGAGGTGTACAATGAGCAGTTCTTC,TRBJ2-1,.,TRBV3-1,.
CASSPGTFQETQYF,TGCGCCAGCAGCCCGGGGACATTTCAAGAGACCCAGTACTTC,TRBJ2-5,.,TRBV5-1,few
CASSLAGQLNTEAFF,TGTGCCAGCAGCTTAGCCGGGCAGCTGAACACTGAAGCTTTCTTT,TRBJ1-1,.,TRBV7-2,many
CASSPGHRGNTEAFF,TGTGCCAGCTCACCCGGGCACAGGGGGAACACTGAAGCTTTCTTT,TRBJ1-1,TRBD1,TRBV18,few
CASSQNSYRDEQYF,TGTGCCAGCAGTCAAAACTCCTACCGCGACGAGCAGTACTTC,TRBJ2-7,.,TRBV27,many
CATSRGLAGVTQYF,TGTGCCACCAGCAGGGGACTAGCGGGGGTCACGCAGTATTTT,TRBJ2-3,TRBD2,TRBV15,few
CASNGAQKFF,TGTGCCAGCAACGGGGCCCAGAAATTCTTC,TRBJ2-1,.,TRBV2,.
CASSLEGVSNQPQHF,TGCGCCAGCAGCTTGGAGGGGGTCAGCAATCAGCCCCAGCATTTT,TRBJ1-5,.,TRBV5-1,many
CASKSGTFNSPLHF,TGTGCCTCAAAGTCCGGGACCTTTAATTCACCCCTCCACTTT,TRBJ1-6,.,TRBV15,.
CASSYPRISGYEQFF,TGTGCCAGCAGTTACCCACGTATTAGCGGGTACGAGCAGTTCTTC,TRBJ2-1,TRBD2,TRBV6-2/TRBV6-3,.
CASSLWTGEEETQYF,TGTGCCAGCAGCTTGTGGACGGGAGAGGAAGAGACCCAGTACTTC,TRBJ2-5,.,TRBV7-6,few